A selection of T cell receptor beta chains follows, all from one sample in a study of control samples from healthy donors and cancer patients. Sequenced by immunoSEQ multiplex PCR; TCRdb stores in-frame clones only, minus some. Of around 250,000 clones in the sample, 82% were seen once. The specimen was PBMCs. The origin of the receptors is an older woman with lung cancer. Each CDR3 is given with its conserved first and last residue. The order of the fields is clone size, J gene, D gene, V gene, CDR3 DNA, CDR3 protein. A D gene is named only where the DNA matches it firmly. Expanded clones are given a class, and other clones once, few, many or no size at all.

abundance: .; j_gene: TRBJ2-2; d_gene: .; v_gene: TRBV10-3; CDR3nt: TGTGCCATCAGCGAGTTTCTGGGACACCCCCCGAACACCGGGGAGCTGTTTTTT; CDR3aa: CAISEFLGHPPNTGELFF
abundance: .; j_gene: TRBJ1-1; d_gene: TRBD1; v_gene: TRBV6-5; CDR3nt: TGTGCCAGCAATCTGGACAGGGTGGACACTGAAGCTTTCTTT; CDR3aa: CASNLDRVDTEAFF
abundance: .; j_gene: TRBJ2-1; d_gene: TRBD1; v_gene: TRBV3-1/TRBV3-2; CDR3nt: TGTGCCAGCAGCCAATTGAGCCGGGACAGGAAGGGTGAGCAGTTCTTC; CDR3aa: CASSQLSRDRKGEQFF
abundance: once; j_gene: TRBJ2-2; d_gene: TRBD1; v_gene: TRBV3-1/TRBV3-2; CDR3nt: TGTGCCAGCAGACTCGGGACAGGGGAGGGGGAGCTGTTTTTT; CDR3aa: CASRLGTGEGELFF
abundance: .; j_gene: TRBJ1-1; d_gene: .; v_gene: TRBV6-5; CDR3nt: TGTGCCAGCAGGTATGATTTTATAAGGGACACTGAAGCTTTCTTT; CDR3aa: CASRYDFIRDTEAFF
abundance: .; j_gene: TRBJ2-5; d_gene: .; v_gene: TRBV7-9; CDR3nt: TGTGCCAGCAGCTTAGTTGCCTGGGGGGCGCGCGAGACCCAGTACTTC; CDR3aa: CASSLVAWGARETQYF
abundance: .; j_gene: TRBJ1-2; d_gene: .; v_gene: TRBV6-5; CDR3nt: TGTGCCAGCAGTTACCGGGGTGGAAACTATGGCTACACCTTC; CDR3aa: CASSYRGGNYGYTF
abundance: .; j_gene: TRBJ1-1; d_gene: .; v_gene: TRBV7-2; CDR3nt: TGTGCCAGCAGCTTTTCCCCTCAGACACAGGGAGAGGCTTTCTTT; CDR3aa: CASSFSPQTQGEAFF
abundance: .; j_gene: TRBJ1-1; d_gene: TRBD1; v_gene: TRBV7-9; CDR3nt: TGTGCCAGCAGCCGCAAGGGACAGGGGCGGACTGAAGCTTTCTTT; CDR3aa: CASSRKGQGRTEAFF
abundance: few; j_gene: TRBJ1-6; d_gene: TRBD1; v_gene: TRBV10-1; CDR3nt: TGCGCCAGCAGCGACGCTAGACAGGGAAGGAATTCACCCCTCCACTTT; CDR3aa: CASSDARQGRNSPLHF
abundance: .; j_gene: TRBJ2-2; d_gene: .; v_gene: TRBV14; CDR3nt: TGTGCCAGCAGCCAAGAGGGAGACCCTCGTGGAGGGGAGCTGTTTTTT; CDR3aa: CASSQEGDPRGGELFF
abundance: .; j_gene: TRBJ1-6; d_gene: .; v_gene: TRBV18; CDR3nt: TGTGCCAGCTCACCAAGGGAGAGCTCCTATAATTCACCCCTCCACTTT; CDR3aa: CASSPRESSYNSPLHF
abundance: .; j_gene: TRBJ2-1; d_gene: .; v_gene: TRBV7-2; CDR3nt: TGTGCCAGCAGCTTAGTGGGGCGGGGGCTTGGCCGCAATGAGCAGTTCTTC; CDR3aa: CASSLVGRGLGRNEQFF
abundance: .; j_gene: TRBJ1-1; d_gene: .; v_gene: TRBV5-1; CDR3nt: TGCGCCAGCAGCTCCGGAGGGGCCCTGAACACTGAAGCTTTCTTT; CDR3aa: CASSSGGALNTEAFF